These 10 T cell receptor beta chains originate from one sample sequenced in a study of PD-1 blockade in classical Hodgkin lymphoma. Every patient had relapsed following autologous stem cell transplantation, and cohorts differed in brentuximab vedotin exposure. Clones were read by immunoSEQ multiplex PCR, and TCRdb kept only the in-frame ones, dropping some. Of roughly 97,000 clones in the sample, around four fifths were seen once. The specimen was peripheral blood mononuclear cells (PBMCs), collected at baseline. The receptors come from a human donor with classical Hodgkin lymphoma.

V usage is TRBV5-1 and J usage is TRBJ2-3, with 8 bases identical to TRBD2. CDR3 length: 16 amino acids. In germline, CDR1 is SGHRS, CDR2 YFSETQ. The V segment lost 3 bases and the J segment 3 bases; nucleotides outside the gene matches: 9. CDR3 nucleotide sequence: TGCGCCAGCAGCTGGGGAAGCGGGGGAGGAACAGATACGCAGTATTTT. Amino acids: CASSWGSGGGTDTQYF.

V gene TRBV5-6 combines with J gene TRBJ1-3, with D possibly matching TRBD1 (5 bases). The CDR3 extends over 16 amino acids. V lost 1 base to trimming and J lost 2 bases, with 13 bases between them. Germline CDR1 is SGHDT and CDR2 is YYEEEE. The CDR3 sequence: CASSLWSRGPGNTIYF. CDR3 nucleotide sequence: TGTGCCAGCAGCTTGTGGTCCCGGGGCCCTGGAAACACCATATATTTT.

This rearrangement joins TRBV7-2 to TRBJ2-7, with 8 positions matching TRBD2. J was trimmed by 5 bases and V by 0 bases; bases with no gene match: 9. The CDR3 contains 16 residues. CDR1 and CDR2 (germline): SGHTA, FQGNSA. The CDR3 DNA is TGTGCCAGCAGCTTAGCACCGTCCGGACTAGCCCACGAGCAGTACTTC. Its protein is CASSLAPSGLAHEQYF. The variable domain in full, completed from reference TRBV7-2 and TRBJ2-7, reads GAGVSQSPSNKVTEKGKDVELRCDPISGHTALYWYRQSLGQGLEFLIYFQGNSAPDKSGLPSDRFSAERTGGSVSTLTIQRTQQEDSAVYLCASSLAPSGLAHEQYFGPGTRLTVT.

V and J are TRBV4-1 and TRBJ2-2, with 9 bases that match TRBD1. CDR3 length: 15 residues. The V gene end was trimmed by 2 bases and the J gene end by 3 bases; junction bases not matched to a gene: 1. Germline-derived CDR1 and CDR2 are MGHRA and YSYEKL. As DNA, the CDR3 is TGCGCCAGCAGCCAAAGGACAGGGGACACCGGGGAGCTGTTTTTT. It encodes CASSQRTGDTGELFF.

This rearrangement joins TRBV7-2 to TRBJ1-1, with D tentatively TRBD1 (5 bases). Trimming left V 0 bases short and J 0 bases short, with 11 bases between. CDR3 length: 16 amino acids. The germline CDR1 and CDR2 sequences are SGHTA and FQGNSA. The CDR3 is CASSLASGLMNTEAFF. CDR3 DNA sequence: TGTGCCAGCAGCTTAGCGTCAGGGTTAATGAACACTGAAGCTTTCTTT.

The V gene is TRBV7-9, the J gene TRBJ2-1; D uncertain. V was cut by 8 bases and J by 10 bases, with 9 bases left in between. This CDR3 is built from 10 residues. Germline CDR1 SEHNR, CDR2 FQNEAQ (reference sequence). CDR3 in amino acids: CASQSMEQFF. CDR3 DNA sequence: TGTGCCAGCCAAAGTATGGAGCAGTTCTTC.

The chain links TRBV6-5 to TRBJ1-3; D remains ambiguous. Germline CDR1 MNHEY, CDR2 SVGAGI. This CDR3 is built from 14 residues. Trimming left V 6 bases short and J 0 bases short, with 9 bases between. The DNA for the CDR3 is TGTGCCAGCAGCCCGGGGAGCTCTGGAAACACCATATATTTT. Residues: CASSPGSSGNTIYF.

CDR3 sequence (DNA): TGTGCCAGTAGTACAGGGGGCTTAGGACAGCCCCAGCATTTT. The encoded protein is CASSTGGLGQPQHF. This chain connects TRBV19 to TRBJ1-5; 8 bases agree with TRBD1. Unmatched junction bases numbered 6, after V lost 4 bases and J lost 7 bases. The germline CDR1 and CDR2 sequences are LNHDA and SQIVND (reference sequence). The CDR3 runs to 14 residues.

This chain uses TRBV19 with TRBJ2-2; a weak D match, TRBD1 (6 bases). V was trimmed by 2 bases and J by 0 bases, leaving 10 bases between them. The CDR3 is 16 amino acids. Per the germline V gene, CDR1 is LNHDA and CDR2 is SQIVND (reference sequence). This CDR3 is CASSIRTVANTGELFF. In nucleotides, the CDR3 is TGTGCCAGTAGTATACGGACAGTTGCGAACACCGGGGAGCTGTTTTTT.

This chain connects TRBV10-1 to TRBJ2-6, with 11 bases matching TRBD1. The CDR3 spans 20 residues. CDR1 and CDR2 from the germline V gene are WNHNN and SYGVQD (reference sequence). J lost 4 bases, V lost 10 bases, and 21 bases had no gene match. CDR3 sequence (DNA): TGCGCCAACCGCCCACCCGGAGGACAGGGGGCGCCAACCGGGGCCAACGTCCTGACTTTC. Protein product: CANRPPGGQGAPTGANVLTF.